This T cell receptor (beta chain) came from a study of T cells in tuberculosis. Across the whole study: Within 7 days of starting treatment, or before, PBMC were stored. General study findings and limits: The TCR-beta difference was not significant; alpha differences partly reflected length.

J lost 5 bases, V lost 3 bases, and 12 bases had no gene match. Germline CDR1 and CDR2: SGHRS and YFSETQ. This CDR3 has 17 amino acids. Sequencing used immunoSEQ multiplex PCR; TCRdb keeps in-frame clones, though not all of them. The table shows approximately 53,000 clones, with about 95% occurring only once. As concerns this clone: Its antigen remains unknown.

Indicated time point: new active TB diagnosis, blood taken before or within 7 days of starting treatment. The starting material was PBMCs, obtained at tuberculosis diagnosis. The source is an adult with tuberculosis. The V gene is TRBV5-1, the J gene TRBJ1-4; 8 bases match TRBD1. The CDR3 DNA reads TGCGCCAGCAGCTCGGGCCTGACAGGGGCCTCAAATGAAAAACTGTTTTTT. Protein: CASSSGLTGASNEKLFF.